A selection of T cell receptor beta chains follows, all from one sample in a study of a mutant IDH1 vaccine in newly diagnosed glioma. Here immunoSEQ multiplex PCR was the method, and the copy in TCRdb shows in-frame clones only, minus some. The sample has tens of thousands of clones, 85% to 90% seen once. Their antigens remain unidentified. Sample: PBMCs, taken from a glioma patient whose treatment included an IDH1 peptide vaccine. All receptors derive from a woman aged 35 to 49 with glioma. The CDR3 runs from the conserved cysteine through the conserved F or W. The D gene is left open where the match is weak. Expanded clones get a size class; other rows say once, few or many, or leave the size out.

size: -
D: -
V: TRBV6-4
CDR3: CASSGGITTSGANVLTF

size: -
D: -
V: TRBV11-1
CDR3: CASSPERGRPEEQYF

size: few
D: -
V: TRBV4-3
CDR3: CASSPTGHGVGYTF

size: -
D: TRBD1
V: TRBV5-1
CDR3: CASSDPRPGQGVGYEQYF

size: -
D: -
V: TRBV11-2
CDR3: CASSLVSGNTGELFF

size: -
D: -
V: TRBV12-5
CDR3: CASVLSSITGELFF

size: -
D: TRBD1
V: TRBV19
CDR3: CASSEHLQGLDGYTF

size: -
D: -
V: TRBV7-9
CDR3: CASSFSGGNEQYF

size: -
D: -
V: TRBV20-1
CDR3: CSASMSHKQYF

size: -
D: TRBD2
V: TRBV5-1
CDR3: CASSGGGLGSSYNEQFF

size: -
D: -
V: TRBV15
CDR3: CATSPPKAGASEQYF

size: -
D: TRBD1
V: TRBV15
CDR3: CATSTGTGDEQYF

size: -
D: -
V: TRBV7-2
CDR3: CASRGNYGYTF

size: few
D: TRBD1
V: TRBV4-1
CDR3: CASSPSGTGGPNEKLFF

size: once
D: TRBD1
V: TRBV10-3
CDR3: CAISEAGTGATEAFF

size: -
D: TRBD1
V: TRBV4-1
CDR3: CASSQEAGQQNYGYTF

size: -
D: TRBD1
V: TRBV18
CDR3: CASSSRTGSTVKNIQYF

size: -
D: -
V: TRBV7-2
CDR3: CASSHDSRHGNTIYF

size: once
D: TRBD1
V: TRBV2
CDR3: CASRGQGGWTGELFF

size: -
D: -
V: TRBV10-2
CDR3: CASTPRTGYYGYTF

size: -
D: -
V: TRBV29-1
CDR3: CSVGHATGELFF

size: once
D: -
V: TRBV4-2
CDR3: CASSQVSGQTDTQYF

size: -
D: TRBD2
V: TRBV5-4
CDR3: CASSGGVSGGYEQYF

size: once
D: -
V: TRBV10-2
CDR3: CASREQGLYGYTF

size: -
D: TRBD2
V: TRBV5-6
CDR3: CASSLAYSGYYEQYF

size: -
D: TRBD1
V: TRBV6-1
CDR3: CASSPTGATYEQYF

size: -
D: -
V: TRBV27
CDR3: CASSLRNRAFGTEAFF

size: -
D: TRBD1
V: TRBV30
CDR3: CAWSVQGFTEAFF

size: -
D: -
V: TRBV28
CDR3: CASRLTGSEAFF

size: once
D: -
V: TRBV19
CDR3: CASSPALRQIVF

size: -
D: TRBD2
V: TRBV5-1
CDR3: CASSETSGGATKNIQYF

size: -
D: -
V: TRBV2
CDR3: CASSRDSNSYEQYF

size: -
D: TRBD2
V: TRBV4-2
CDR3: CASSPGTSGNDEQFF

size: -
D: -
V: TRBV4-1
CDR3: CASSHQSRGAAEAFF

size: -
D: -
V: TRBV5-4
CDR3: CASSLGGRANTEAFF

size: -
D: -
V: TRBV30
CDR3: CAWSVLGGNQPQHF

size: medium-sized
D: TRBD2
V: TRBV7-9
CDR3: CASSPARLAGTTYEQYF

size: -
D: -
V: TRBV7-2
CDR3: CASSLERRGTSEAFF

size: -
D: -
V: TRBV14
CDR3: CASSHGSDRFIYGYTF

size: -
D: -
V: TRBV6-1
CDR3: CASRGFKQPQHF

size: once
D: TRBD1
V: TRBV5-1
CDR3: CASSPTTGLSGNTIYF

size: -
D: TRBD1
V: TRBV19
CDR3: CASSIWSGGANQPQHF

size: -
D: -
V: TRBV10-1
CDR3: CASSDTGTNTGELFF

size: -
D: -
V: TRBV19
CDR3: CASSPYRVIGELFF

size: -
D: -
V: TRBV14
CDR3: CASSPRQFNHEQYF

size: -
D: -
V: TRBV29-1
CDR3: CSVESRGTGELFF

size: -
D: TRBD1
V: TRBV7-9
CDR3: CASSRWDRGSKDTQYF

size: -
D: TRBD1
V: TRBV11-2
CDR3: CASSLRSGGMGQPQHF

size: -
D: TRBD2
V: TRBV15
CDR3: CATSRPRGRGTGTDTQYF

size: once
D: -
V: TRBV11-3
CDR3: CASSPGTVPNTEAFF

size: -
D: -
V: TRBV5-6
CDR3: CASSSSSVFLLGYTF

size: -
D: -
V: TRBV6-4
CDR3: CASSSGLNQPQHF

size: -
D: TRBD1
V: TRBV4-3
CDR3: CASSQEARDRVVNTGELFF

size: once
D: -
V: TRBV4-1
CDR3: CASSQSGMSNQPQHF